Listed below are T cell receptor beta chains from one sample, sequenced in a study of blood T cell repertoires in COVID-19. Clones were read by immunoSEQ multiplex PCR, and TCRdb kept only the in-frame ones, dropping some. Of about 280,000 clones listed, 85% to 90% are singletons. What was sequenced was peripheral blood. Receptors originate from a woman under 40 with COVID-19, enrolled during active disease. CDR3s include the opening cysteine and the closing phenylalanine or tryptophan. Each record gives: clone size, V gene, D gene, J gene, CDR3 protein, CDR3 DNA. The D gene is left open where the match is weak. Not all rows give a size; the values are once, few, many and, for expanded clones, a class.

>-|TRBV7-9|-|TRBJ1-3
CASSLQGLLTSGNTIYF
TGTGCCAGCAGCTTGCAGGGCCTACTGACCTCTGGAAACACCATATATTTT
>-|TRBV5-1|TRBD1|TRBJ2-5
CASSLPPGTGIETQYF
TGCGCCAGCAGCTTGCCCCCCGGGACAGGGATCGAGACCCAGTACTTC
>-|TRBV27|-|TRBJ1-6
CASKEQGRNSPLHF
TGTGCCAGCAAGGAGCAGGGGCGAAATTCACCCCTCCACTTT
>-|TRBV21-1|-|TRBJ1-6
CAIRGPTGGFESQSARHSPLHF
TGTGCCATCCGGGGCCCTACGGGGGGTTTCGAAAGCCAGTCAGCCCGTCACTCACCCCTCCACTTT
>-|TRBV6-5|-|TRBJ1-2
CASTDRTRGYTF
TGTGCCAGCACGGACAGAACGAGAGGCTACACCTTC
>-|TRBV30|TRBD1|TRBJ2-7
CAWSADRAYEQYF
TGTGCCTGGAGTGCGGACAGGGCCTACGAGCAGTACTTC
>-|TRBV4-1|TRBD2|TRBJ2-7
CASSQEMSGGTYEQYF
TGCGCCAGCAGCCAAGAAATGAGCGGGGGGACGTACGAGCAGTACTTC
>-|TRBV29-1|-|TRBJ2-3
CSVCPGGTDTQYF
TGCAGCGTTTGCCCGGGGGGCACAGATACGCAGTATTTT
>-|TRBV9|-|TRBJ2-7
CASSLGDRYYEQYF
TGTGCCAGCAGCCTTGGAGACAGATACTACGAGCAGTACTTC
>once|TRBV19|TRBD1|TRBJ1-6
CATTGTGIRGLNSPLHF
TGTGCCACTACCGGGACAGGGATTCGGGGACTTAATTCACCCCTCCACTTT
>-|TRBV27|TRBD1|TRBJ1-5
CASSRGTVIWPQHF
TGTGCCAGCAGCCGAGGGACAGTGATTTGGCCCCAGCATTTT
>-|TRBV4-2|TRBD2|TRBJ2-4
CASSQGSSGGAKNIQYF
TGTGCCAGCAGCCAAGGATCCAGCGGGGGAGCCAAAAACATTCAGTACTTC
>-|TRBV5-1|-|TRBJ1-6
CASSSDRRESPLHF
TGCGCCAGCAGCTCAGACAGGCGGGAGTCACCCCTCCACTTT
>few|TRBV7-9|TRBD1|TRBJ2-7
CASSSGTGSYEQYF
TGTGCCAGCAGCTCCGGGACAGGGTCCTACGAGCAGTACTTC
>-|TRBV2|TRBD2|TRBJ2-4
CASSSSGGEGAKNIQYF
TGTGCCAGCAGTTCAAGCGGGGGGGAGGGAGCCAAAAACATTCAGTACTTC
>once|TRBV5-1|TRBD1|TRBJ2-4
CASSSDRGGIQYF
TGCGCCAGCAGCTCTGACAGGGGTGGCATTCAGTACTTC
>-|TRBV5-3|-|TRBJ2-5
CARSPECLQETQYF
TGTGCCAGAAGCCCTGAGTGCCTCCAAGAGACCCAGTACTTC
>-|TRBV3-1/TRBV3-2|-|TRBJ1-6
CASSQGSGLNNSPLHF
TGTGCCAGCAGCCAAGGTTCGGGACTAAATAATTCACCCCTCCACTTT
>-|TRBV15|-|TRBJ2-7
CATSRSLAAGSYEQYF
TGTGCCACCAGCAGATCGTTAGCAGCGGGCTCCTACGAGCAGTACTTC
>once|TRBV28|-|TRBJ1-6
CASSSPIVSPLHF
TGTGCCAGCAGTTCGCCTATCGTTTCACCCCTCCACTTT
>-|TRBV5-4|-|TRBJ1-1
CASTQDREITGYTEAFF
TGTGCCAGCACCCAGGATCGAGAAATAACAGGGTATACTGAAGCTTTCTTT
>-|TRBV18|-|TRBJ1-1
CASSPEKGRTEAFF
TGTGCCAGCTCACCGGAAAAGGGGCGCACTGAAGCTTTCTTT
>-|TRBV12-3/TRBV12-4|TRBD1|TRBJ2-7
CASSRDSSYEQYF
TGTGCCAGCAGTAGGGACAGTTCCTACGAGCAGTACTTC
>-|TRBV5-5|TRBD1|TRBJ2-5
CASSSTPLQGTETQYF
TGTGCCAGCAGCTCCACACCCCTACAGGGGACGGAGACCCAGTACTTC
>-|TRBV2|TRBD1|TRBJ1-5
CASSPGTGGISQPQHF
TGTGCCAGCAGTCCCGGGACAGGGGGCATTAGTCAGCCCCAGCATTTT
>once|TRBV28|-|TRBJ2-3
CASSSRAGAGTDTQYF
TGTGCCAGCAGTTCCCGGGCGGGGGCTGGGACAGATACGCAGTATTTT
>-|TRBV20-1|TRBD2|TRBJ2-5
CSASAGTSVETQYF
TGCAGTGCTAGTGCCGGGACTAGCGTGGAGACCCAGTACTTC
>-|TRBV7-8|-|TRBJ2-2
CASFGRREPPGELFF
TGTGCCAGCTTCGGGAGAAGGGAACCCCCCGGGGAGCTGTTTTTT
>-|TRBV4-2|TRBD2|TRBJ2-3
CASSLSPPGLVFPSSTDTQYF
TGTGCCAGCAGCCTTTCCCCACCGGGACTAGTTTTTCCTTCTAGCACAGATACGCAGTATTTT
>-|TRBV2|-|TRBJ1-6
CASSEEVPNNSPLHF
TGTGCCAGCAGTGAGGAGGTCCCCAACAATTCACCCCTCCACTTT
>-|TRBV11-2|TRBD1|TRBJ1-2
CASSRYTGTGGRGYTF
TGTGCCAGCAGCCGATACACCGGGACAGGGGGCAGGGGCTACACCTTC
>few|TRBV6-5|TRBD1|TRBJ1-2
CASSRGQAYGYTF
TGTGCCAGCAGTAGGGGACAGGCCTATGGCTACACCTTC
>-|TRBV7-9|-|TRBJ2-5
CASSLSETQYF
TGTGCCAGCAGCCTATCAGAGACCCAGTACTTC
>once|TRBV5-4|-|TRBJ2-5
CASSLGRETQYF
TGTGCCAGCAGTCTGGGGCGGGAGACCCAGTACTTC
>-|TRBV28|TRBD1|TRBJ1-6
CASSLMGQGAYNSPLHF
TGTGCCAGCAGTTTAATGGGACAGGGGGCCTATAATTCACCCCTCCACTTT
>-|TRBV18|-|TRBJ1-6
CASSQGGPYNSPLHF
TGTGCCAGCTCACAGGGAGGACCTTATAATTCACCCCTCCACTTT
>-|TRBV11-2|TRBD1|TRBJ2-7
CASSLAVSTGGYEQYF
TGTGCCAGCAGCTTAGCTGTGAGTACAGGGGGCTACGAGCAGTACTTC
>-|TRBV4-2|TRBD2|TRBJ2-5
CASSGLAGKAYQETQYF
TGTGCCAGCAGCGGGCTAGCGGGGAAAGCGTACCAAGAGACCCAGTACTTC
>-|TRBV5-1|TRBD1|TRBJ1-2
CASSRSTGSDGYTF
TGCGCCAGCAGCCGCTCGACAGGGTCCGATGGCTACACCTTC
>-|TRBV6-5|TRBD1|TRBJ1-2
CASSPGTGHVGYTF
TGTGCCAGCAGTCCCGGGACAGGGCATGTTGGCTACACCTTC
>-|TRBV7-2|-|TRBJ2-7
CASSPLADEQYF
TGTGCCAGCAGCCCACTAGCTGACGAGCAGTACTTC
>few|TRBV2|TRBD2|TRBJ2-4
CASRSTSLGKNIQYF
TGTGCCAGCAGATCGACTAGCTTGGGCAAAAACATTCAGTACTTC
>-|TRBV24-1|TRBD2|TRBJ2-3
CAIRAGGTDTQYF
TGTGCCATCAGGGCGGGGGGCACAGATACGCAGTATTTT
>-|TRBV7-6|-|TRBJ2-7
CASSLDRGGQHEQYF
TGTGCCAGCAGCTTAGACAGGGGAGGTCAACACGAGCAGTACTTC
>-|TRBV5-5|-|TRBJ1-5
CASSFRGNSNQPQHF
TGTGCCAGCAGCTTCAGGGGAAATAGCAATCAGCCCCAGCATTTT
>-|TRBV11-2|TRBD1|TRBJ1-2
CASSGRTGAAYGYTF
TGTGCCAGCAGCGGCCGGACAGGGGCGGCCTATGGCTACACCTTC
>-|TRBV7-6|-|TRBJ1-3
CASSLVGDTIYF
TGTGCCAGCAGCTTAGTAGGGGACACCATATATTTT
>-|TRBV28|-|TRBJ1-5
CASSSSGPTLYSNQPQHF
TGTGCCAGCAGTTCTAGCGGACCAACCCTATATAGCAATCAGCCCCAGCATTTT
>-|TRBV4-1|TRBD2|TRBJ2-2
CASSQDSGSGYTGELFF
TGCGCCAGCAGCCAAGATTCGGGTAGCGGGTACACCGGGGAGCTGTTTTTT
>-|TRBV4-1|-|TRBJ1-5
CASSRGGPGQNQPQHF
TGCGCCAGCAGCCGGGGGGGCCCCGGTCAAAATCAGCCCCAGCATTTT
>-|TRBV28|TRBD1|TRBJ2-7
CASSSHGTGGVEQYF
TGTGCCAGCAGTTCACACGGGACAGGGGGCGTCGAGCAGTACTTC
>-|TRBV5-4|-|TRBJ1-4
CASSLDPGLNEKLFF
TGTGCCAGCAGCTTGGATCCGGGGTTGAATGAAAAACTGTTTTTT
>-|TRBV7-9|-|TRBJ2-3
CASSRNAVGDKSTDTQYF
TGTGCCAGCAGCCGTAACGCGGTGGGGGACAAGAGCACAGATACGCAGTATTTT
>-|TRBV9|-|TRBJ1-2
CVSSEGSLNYGYTF
TGTGTCAGTTCGGAGGGCAGTCTAAACTATGGCTACACCTTC
>-|TRBV4-1|TRBD1|TRBJ1-1
CASSAITGDVGEAFF
TGCGCCAGCAGCGCAATTACAGGGGATGTCGGTGAAGCTTTCTTT
>once|TRBV18|-|TRBJ1-1
CASSPQQDTEAFF
TGTGCCAGCTCACCGCAACAGGACACTGAAGCTTTCTTT